This T cell receptor (beta chain) was captured in a study of blood T cell repertoires in COVID-19. The overall study: COVID-19 samples from acute and convalescent phases originated in the United States, Italy and Spain. From T cells, B-cell-depleted T cells, or PBMCs came the material, which was cDNA or gDNA.

Under the authors' procedure: Estimated nucleated cell counts came from reference gene primer amplification. Libraries were prepared by immunoSEQ multiplex PCR; TCRdb keeps only in-frame clonotypes and omits some of them. V, J and clone size are those of that table, while D and trimming were read from the DNA. The sample includes some 300,000 clones, roughly 88% of them seen just once. This receptor was obtained from a woman between 25 and 40 years old who had recovered from COVID-19. Material for sequencing was peripheral blood.

The CDR3 protein is CASSEGWGGNEKLFF. In DNA form, the CDR3 reads TGTGCCAGCAGTGAAGGTTGGGGGGGCAATGAAAAACTGTTTTTT. This chain uses TRBV6-1 with TRBJ1-4, with D maybe TRBD1 (6 bases). Germline CDR1 is MNHNS and CDR2 is SASEGT. The CDR3 loop spans 15 amino acids. The ends were cut back, 1 base at V and 5 bases at J, with 11 bases in the middle.